A selection of T cell receptor beta chains follows, all from one sample in a study of blood T cell repertoires in COVID-19. Generated by immunoSEQ multiplex PCR, the TCRdb table keeps only in-frame clones and is missing some. In the table there are 150,000 to 200,000 clones, roughly 77% of which are singletons. Material for sequencing was peripheral blood. All receptors come from a human donor in a cohort sampled during active COVID-19. CDR3s include the opening cysteine and the closing phenylalanine or tryptophan. A D gene is named only where the DNA matches it firmly. The size entry is marked missing in some rows and otherwise reads once, few, many or a size class.

>-|TRBJ2-1|-|TRBV27
TGTGCCAGCACCAGGGCCGGTGAGCAGTTCTTC
CASTRAGEQFF
>-|TRBJ2-5|-|TRBV12-3/TRBV12-4
TGTGCCAGCAGTTTACTGGAGACCCAGTACTTC
CASSLLETQYF
>-|TRBJ2-7|-|TRBV10-2
TGCGCCAGCAGTGATGGGCAGGGGCCGCCCCCCTACGAGCAGTACTTC
CASSDGQGPPPYEQYF
>TRBD1|TRBJ1-6|-|TRBV7-9
TGTGCCAGCATCCTCGGGACAGGGAGTTCACCCCTCCACTTT
CASILGTGSSPLHF
>-|TRBJ1-5|-|TRBV7-2
TGTGCCAGCAGCTTAGCGCCGTTGGGGGCGCACAATCAGCCCCAGCATTTT
CASSLAPLGAHNQPQHF
>TRBD1|TRBJ1-1|-|TRBV3-1/TRBV3-2
TGTGCCAGCAGCCGGACAGGGTGGGACACTGAAGCTTTCTTT
CASSRTGWDTEAFF
>TRBD1|TRBJ1-5|-|TRBV2
TGTGCCAGCAGTGAAGGGGGGACAGGGTATCAGCCCCAGCATTTT
CASSEGGTGYQPQHF
>TRBD1|TRBJ1-6|many|TRBV27
TGTGCCAGCATGTCGCAGGGGGCAGTCCGGTCACCCCTCCACTTT
CASMSQGAVRSPLHF
>-|TRBJ1-3|few|TRBV11-2
TGTGCCAGCAGCTTAGGGGCCCGAAGTAACACCATATATTTT
CASSLGARSNTIYF
>-|TRBJ2-7|few|TRBV6-5
TGTGCCAGCAGTTACTCGGAGACGGGAGAGCAGTACTTC
CASSYSETGEQYF
>-|TRBJ2-2|once|TRBV6-5
TGTGCCACAGGGTGGAACACCGGGGAGCTGTTTTTT
CATGWNTGELFF
>TRBD1|TRBJ2-7|-|TRBV24-1
TGTGCCACCAGTTCGGCCGGGACAGGGGCAGGGGAGCAGTACTTC
CATSSAGTGAGEQYF
>-|TRBJ1-4|-|TRBV7-2
TGTGCCAGCAGCTTAGCGCACGCTAGCAATGAAAAACTGTTTTTT
CASSLAHASNEKLFF
>TRBD1|TRBJ1-1|-|TRBV5-1
TGCGCCAGCAGCTTGGCCGGACAGGGGGCCACTGAAGCTTTCTTT
CASSLAGQGATEAFF
>-|TRBJ2-7|-|TRBV5-8
TGTGCCAGCAGCTTATCCAGGCTGACCTCCTACGAGCAGTACTTC
CASSLSRLTSYEQYF
>TRBD1|TRBJ2-3|-|TRBV10-1
TGCGCCAGCAGCTCTAGACAGGGTAGCACAGATACGCAGTATTTT
CASSSRQGSTDTQYF
>TRBD2|TRBJ2-7|once|TRBV10-2
TGCGCCAGCGTAGCGGGGGGCCCCTACGAGCAGTACTTC
CASVAGGPYEQYF
>-|TRBJ2-3|-|TRBV9
TGTGCCAGCAGCAAGCGGCACACAGGCCCGGGAGCAGATACGCAGTATTTT
CASSKRHTGPGADTQYF
>TRBD2|TRBJ2-1|few|TRBV10-2
TGCGCCAGCAGTGGAACTAGCGCGGAGTACAATGAGCAGTTCTTC
CASSGTSAEYNEQFF
>TRBD2|TRBJ2-2|-|TRBV2
TGTGCCAGCAGCTCGTTCGGACTAGACGCCGGGGAGCTGTTTTTT
CASSSFGLDAGELFF
>-|TRBJ2-3|-|TRBV28
TGTGCCAGCAGCTTGGGGGGGGCAGGCACAGATACGCAGTATTTT
CASSLGGAGTDTQYF
>-|TRBJ1-2|-|TRBV27
TGTGCCAGCAGTTTGCCCGGAGGGTCTGGCTACACCTTC
CASSLPGGSGYTF
>TRBD1|TRBJ1-5|-|TRBV7-9
TGTGCCAGCAGCTTTAGCGGACAGGGGAATCAGCCCCAGCATTTT
CASSFSGQGNQPQHF
>TRBD2|TRBJ2-7|-|TRBV7-8
TGTGCCAGCAGCTTGGCTCTGTCTAGCGGGGGATCGTACGAGCAGTACTTC
CASSLALSSGGSYEQYF
>-|TRBJ1-3|-|TRBV28
TGTGCCAGCAGCATCGGGAGCTCTGGAAACACCATATATTTT
CASSIGSSGNTIYF
>TRBD1|TRBJ1-2|-|TRBV28
TGTGCCAGGGGTGGGACAGCTAACTATGGCTACACCTTC
CARGGTANYGYTF
>TRBD2|TRBJ2-3|-|TRBV27
TGTGCCAGCAGACGCGGGGGTCCAGATACGCAGTATTTT
CASRRGGPDTQYF
>TRBD1|TRBJ2-7|few|TRBV6-5
TGTGCCAGCAGACGGGACAGGGTGAAAAAGCAGTACTTC
CASRRDRVKKQYF
>-|TRBJ2-2|-|TRBV29-1
TGCAGCGGCGGGCAAGTGGGCGGGGAGCTGTTTTTT
CSGGQVGGELFF
>TRBD1|TRBJ1-5|-|TRBV24-1
TGTGCCACCAGTGATGGACAGGGGGCGGTGACCCAGCATTTT
CATSDGQGAVTQHF
>-|TRBJ1-5|-|TRBV7-8
TGTGCCAGCATCAGGGGAGTTGGCAATCAGCCCCAGCATTTT
CASIRGVGNQPQHF
>-|TRBJ2-5|-|TRBV5-4
TGTGCCAGCAGCCGACAGGTCCAAGAGACCCAGTACTTC
CASSRQVQETQYF
>TRBD1|TRBJ1-2|-|TRBV19
TGTGCCAGTAGTAAAGGGACAGGGTCGGCCTATGGCTACACCTTC
CASSKGTGSAYGYTF
>TRBD1|TRBJ1-2|-|TRBV6-5
TGTGCCAGCAGTCTACAGGGGCCGGATGGCTACACCTTC
CASSLQGPDGYTF
>TRBD2|TRBJ2-1|-|TRBV5-1
TGCGCCAGCAGTGAGGCACTAGCGGGGAACAATGAGCAGTTCTTC
CASSEALAGNNEQFF
>TRBD2|TRBJ2-5|-|TRBV5-4
TGTGCCAGCAGCCCCGGACTAGCGGGAGTCAACCAAGAGACCCAGTACTTC
CASSPGLAGVNQETQYF
>TRBD1|TRBJ1-4|-|TRBV29-1
TGCAGCGTGATGACAGGGGTGGATGAAAAACTGTTTTTT
CSVMTGVDEKLFF
>-|TRBJ2-7|-|TRBV7-9
TGTGCCAGCAGCTTAGAAACGGGACACTCATTC
CASSLETGHSF
>TRBD1|TRBJ1-1|-|TRBV6-2/TRBV6-3
TGTGCCAGCAGTTACTCTGGCCGACAGGGTACTTTCTTT
CASSYSGRQGTFF
>TRBD1|TRBJ1-2|-|TRBV6-5
TGTGCCAGCAGTCCTGGGACAGATTTGGGCGGCTACACCTTC
CASSPGTDLGGYTF
>TRBD1|TRBJ1-5|few|TRBV6-2/TRBV6-3
TGTGCCAGCAGTTACTCCGACAGGGGCACGGCTAGCAATCAGCCCCAGCATTTT
CASSYSDRGTASNQPQHF
>-|TRBJ2-7|-|TRBV11-3
TGTGCCAGCAGCTTAGGTCCCGGTCTACAGGGTCCGGTCGAGCAGTACTTC
CASSLGPGLQGPVEQYF
>-|TRBJ2-7|-|TRBV9
TGTGCCAGCAGCGAGGAGGGGGGGAGGGGGATCGAGCAGTACTTC
CASSEEGGRGIEQYF
>TRBD1|TRBJ2-5|once|TRBV5-8
TGTGCCAGCAGCGGACAGGGGGCCTCCAGTGAGACCCAGTACTTC
CASSGQGASSETQYF
>TRBD2|TRBJ2-1|-|TRBV11-2
TGTGCCAGCAGGCGACCGGGACTATCCTGGAATGAGCAGTTCTTC
CASRRPGLSWNEQFF
>-|TRBJ1-2|many|TRBV7-9
TGTGCCAGCAGCTTCGGGGGTGAATCGCCCCACTACACCTTC
CASSFGGESPHYTF
>TRBD1|TRBJ1-6|-|TRBV12-5
TGTGCTAGTGGTTTGGGACAGGGGAATTCACCCCTCCACTTT
CASGLGQGNSPLHF
>TRBD1|TRBJ2-2|-|TRBV7-2
TGTGCCAGCAGCCCCGAGGCAGGGGGCTGGACCGGGGAGCTGTTTTTT
CASSPEAGGWTGELFF
>-|TRBJ1-5|-|TRBV6-5
TGTGCCAGCAGTTACTCGCCGGGAGGTCAGCCCCAGCATTTT
CASSYSPGGQPQHF
>-|TRBJ2-2|-|TRBV10-1
TGCGCCAGCGCGGAGGGAAGGGGTACCGGGGAGCTGTTTTTT
CASAEGRGTGELFF
>TRBD2|TRBJ2-1|-|TRBV30
TGTGCCTGGAGTGTATCCCGGACTAGCAATGAGCAGTTCTTC
CAWSVSRTSNEQFF
>-|TRBJ2-3|-|TRBV5-1
TGCGCCAGCAGCTTGGAGGGGAGCACAGATACGCAGTATTTT
CASSLEGSTDTQYF
>-|TRBJ2-7|-|TRBV6-1
TGTGCCAGCAGTGAAGGGTCTCGAACGGTCTACGAGCAGTACTTC
CASSEGSRTVYEQYF
>TRBD2|TRBJ2-7|-|TRBV11-2
TGTGCCAGCAGCTCGGGACTAGCGGGAGCAACCTACGAGCAGTACTTC
CASSSGLAGATYEQYF